This T cell receptor beta chain was identified in a study of cytomegalovirus exposure and HLA in healthy donors. Study-wide results and limits: In a later analysis, across HLA loci, associated TCR counts were highest for DRB1, lowest for HLA-C. Of the V segments, some could not be distinguished, including TRBV6-2 and TRBV6-3, and were excluded. In an earlier analysis, most TCR beta V segments were productive about 87% or about 30% of the time.

The PCR had 60 Vbeta and 13 Jbeta primers. This table comes from immunoSEQ multiplex PCR, and its TCRdb copy is limited to in-frame clones, with some not included. The data show some 130,000 clones, 80% seen once. Donors showed nominal health when sampled, although they likely had unrecorded immune exposures. The germline V and J ends were trimmed by 4 bases and 5 bases, with 17 bases remaining between them. Per germline, CDR1 KGHSY and CDR2 FQNENV. The CDR3 has 15 amino acids. In regard to this clone: Its antigen is unidentified.

This chain connects TRBV16 to TRBJ2-5; D may be TRBD1 (6 bases). Sequences were obtained from PBMCs. The receptor's source is a man aged 25 to 45 in good health and CMV-seronegative. CDR3 in amino acids: CASSRNDRPGETQYF. As DNA, the CDR3 is TGTGCCAGCAGCCGGAATGACAGGCCAGGGGAGACCCAGTACTTC.